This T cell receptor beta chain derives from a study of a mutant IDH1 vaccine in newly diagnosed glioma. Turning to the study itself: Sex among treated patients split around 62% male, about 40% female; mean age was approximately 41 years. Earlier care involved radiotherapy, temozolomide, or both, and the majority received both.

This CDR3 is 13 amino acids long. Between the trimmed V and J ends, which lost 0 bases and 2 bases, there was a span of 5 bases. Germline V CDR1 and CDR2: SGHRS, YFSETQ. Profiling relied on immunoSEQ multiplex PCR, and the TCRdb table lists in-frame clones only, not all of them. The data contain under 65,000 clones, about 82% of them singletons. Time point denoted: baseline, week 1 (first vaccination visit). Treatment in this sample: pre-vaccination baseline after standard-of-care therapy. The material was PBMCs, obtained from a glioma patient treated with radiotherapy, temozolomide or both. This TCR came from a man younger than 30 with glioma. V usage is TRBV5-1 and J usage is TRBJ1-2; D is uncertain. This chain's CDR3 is CASSLEQNYGYTF. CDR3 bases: TGCGCCAGCAGCTTGGAGCAGAACTATGGCTACACCTTC.